A selection of T cell receptor beta chains follows, all from one sample in a study of radiotherapy plus CTLA-4 blockade in lung cancer. Measured with immunoSEQ multiplex PCR; TCRdb has only the in-frame clones, and not every one. The table has tens of thousands of clones, about three quarters seen once. Sequencing used peripheral blood, obtained from a patient treated with radiotherapy plus ipilimumab. The source of these receptors is a human donor with non-small cell lung cancer whose response to radiotherapy plus ipilimumab could not be evaluated. The CDR3 runs from the conserved cysteine through the conserved F or W. The order of the fields is V gene, CDR3 protein.

v_call: TRBV19
cdr3_aa: CASSPRHLSNQPQHF

v_call: TRBV7-2
cdr3_aa: CASSFLGPTTGRNGYTF

v_call: TRBV6-6
cdr3_aa: CASETSGVNEQFF

v_call: TRBV11-1
cdr3_aa: CASTPETGVGYTF

v_call: TRBV7-2
cdr3_aa: CASSLSRGDEQYF

v_call: TRBV9
cdr3_aa: CASSAREGGGGEKLFF

v_call: TRBV18
cdr3_aa: CASSPGQGNEGSYEQYF

v_call: TRBV18
cdr3_aa: CASSPPGGREQYF

v_call: TRBV18
cdr3_aa: CASSPGTVRNQPQHF

v_call: TRBV19
cdr3_aa: CASSMGTSGGGDTQYF

v_call: TRBV20-1
cdr3_aa: CSADRGTEAFF

v_call: TRBV9
cdr3_aa: CASSVELGIGGTEAFF

v_call: TRBV11-2
cdr3_aa: CASRRDRSSYEQYF

v_call: TRBV18
cdr3_aa: CASSPVSDSEAFF

v_call: TRBV4-3
cdr3_aa: CASSQVSLNEQFF

v_call: TRBV20-1
cdr3_aa: CSASGQVLHF

v_call: TRBV11-1
cdr3_aa: CASSPGQRSYEQYF

v_call: TRBV7-3
cdr3_aa: CASSLSLVRTWGNTIYF

v_call: TRBV9
cdr3_aa: CASSGGVYESDTEAFF

v_call: TRBV30
cdr3_aa: CAWSTQGVDGYTF

v_call: TRBV11-1
cdr3_aa: CASSPGTGGREQYF

v_call: TRBV13
cdr3_aa: CASSLGGTASYEQYF

v_call: TRBV9
cdr3_aa: CASSVRQGYDYTF

v_call: TRBV18
cdr3_aa: CASSPVDSQETQYF

v_call: TRBV4-3
cdr3_aa: CASSPNRRGNYGYTF

v_call: TRBV5-1
cdr3_aa: CASSLADSGGELFF

v_call: TRBV28
cdr3_aa: CASSVRDRGGYEQYF

v_call: TRBV6-1
cdr3_aa: CASGRLVLDEQFF

v_call: TRBV5-4
cdr3_aa: CASSLKGGFAGDDYGYTF

v_call: TRBV28
cdr3_aa: CASSPQTGEETQYF